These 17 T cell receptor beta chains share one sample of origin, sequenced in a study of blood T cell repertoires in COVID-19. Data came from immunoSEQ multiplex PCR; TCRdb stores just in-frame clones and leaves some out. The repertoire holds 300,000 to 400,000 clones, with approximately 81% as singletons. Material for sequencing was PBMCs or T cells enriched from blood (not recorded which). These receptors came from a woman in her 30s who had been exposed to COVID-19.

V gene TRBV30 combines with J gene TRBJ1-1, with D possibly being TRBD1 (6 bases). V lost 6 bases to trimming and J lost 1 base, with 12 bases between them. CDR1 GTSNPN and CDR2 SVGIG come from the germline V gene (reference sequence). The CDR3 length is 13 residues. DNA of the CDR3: TGTGCCTGTTCCAGGGGTACGAACACTGAAGCTTTCTTT. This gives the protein CACSRGTNTEAFF.

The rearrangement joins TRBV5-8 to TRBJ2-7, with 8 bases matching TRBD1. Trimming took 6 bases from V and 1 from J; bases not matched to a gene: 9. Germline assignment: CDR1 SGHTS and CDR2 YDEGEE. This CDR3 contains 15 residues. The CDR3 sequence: CASNPKGQGSYEQYF. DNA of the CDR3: TGTGCCAGCAACCCCAAAGGACAGGGTTCCTACGAGCAGTACTTC.

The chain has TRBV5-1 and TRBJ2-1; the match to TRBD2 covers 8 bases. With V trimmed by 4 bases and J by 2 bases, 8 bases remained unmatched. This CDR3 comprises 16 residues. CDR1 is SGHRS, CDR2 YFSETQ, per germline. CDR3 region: CASSPGGGTTYNEQFF. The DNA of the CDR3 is TGCGCCAGCAGCCCAGGCGGGGGGACCACCTACAATGAGCAGTTCTTC.

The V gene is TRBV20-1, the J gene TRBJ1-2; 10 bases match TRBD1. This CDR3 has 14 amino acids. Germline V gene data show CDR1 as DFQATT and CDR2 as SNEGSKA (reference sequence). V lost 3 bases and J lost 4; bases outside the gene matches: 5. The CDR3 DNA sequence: TGCAGTGCTAGTAGGGACAGGGGTCTCTATGGCTACACCTTC. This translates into CSASRDRGLYGYTF.

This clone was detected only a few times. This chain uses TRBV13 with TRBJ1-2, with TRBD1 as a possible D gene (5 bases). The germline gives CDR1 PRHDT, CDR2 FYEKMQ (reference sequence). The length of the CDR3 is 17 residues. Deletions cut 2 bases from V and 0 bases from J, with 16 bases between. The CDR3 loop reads CASSLRGTGEANYGYTF. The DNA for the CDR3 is TGTGCCAGCAGCTTAAGGGGTACAGGTGAAGCTAACTATGGCTACACCTTC.

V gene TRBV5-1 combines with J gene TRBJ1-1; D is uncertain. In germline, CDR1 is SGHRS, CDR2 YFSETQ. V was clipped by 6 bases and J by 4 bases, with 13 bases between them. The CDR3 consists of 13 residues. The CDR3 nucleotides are TGCGCCAGCATTCCTACGGGAGGCACTGAAGCTTTCTTT. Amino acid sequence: CASIPTGGTEAFF.

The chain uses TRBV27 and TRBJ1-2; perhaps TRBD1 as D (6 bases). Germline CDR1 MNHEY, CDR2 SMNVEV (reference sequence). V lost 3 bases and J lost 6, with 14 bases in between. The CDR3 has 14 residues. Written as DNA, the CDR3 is TGTGCCAGCAGTTTTGGGGGGGGGCTGAATGGCTACACCTTC. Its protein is CASSFGGGLNGYTF.

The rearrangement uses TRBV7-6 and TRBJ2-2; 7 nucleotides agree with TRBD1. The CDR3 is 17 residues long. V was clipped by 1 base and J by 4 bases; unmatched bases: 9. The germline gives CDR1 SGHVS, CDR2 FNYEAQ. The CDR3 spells CASSLVQTGLGTGELFF. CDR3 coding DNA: TGTGCCAGCAGCTTAGTCCAGACAGGGTTGGGCACCGGGGAGCTGTTTTTT. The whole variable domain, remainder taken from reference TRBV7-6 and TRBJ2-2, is GAGVSQSPRYKVTKRGQDVALRCDPISGHVSLYWYRQALGQGPEFLTYFNYEAQQDKSGLPNDRFSAERPEGSISTLTIQRTEQRDSAMYRCASSLVQTGLGTGELFFGEGSRLTVL.

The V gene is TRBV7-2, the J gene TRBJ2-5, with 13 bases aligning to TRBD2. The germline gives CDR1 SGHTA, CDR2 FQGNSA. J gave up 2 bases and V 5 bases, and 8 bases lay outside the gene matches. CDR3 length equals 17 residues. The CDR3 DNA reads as TGTGCCAGCAGCACGGCCACTAGCGGGAGGGGACAAGAGACCCAGTACTTC. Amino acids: CASSTATSGRGQETQYF.

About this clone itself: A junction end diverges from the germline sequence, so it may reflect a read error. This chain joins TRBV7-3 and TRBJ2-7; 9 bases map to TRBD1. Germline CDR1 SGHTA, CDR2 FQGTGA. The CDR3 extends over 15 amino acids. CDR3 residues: CASTLTPGTGNEQYF. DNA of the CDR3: TGTGCCAGCACCTTAACCCCCGGGACAGGGAACGAGCAGTACTTC.

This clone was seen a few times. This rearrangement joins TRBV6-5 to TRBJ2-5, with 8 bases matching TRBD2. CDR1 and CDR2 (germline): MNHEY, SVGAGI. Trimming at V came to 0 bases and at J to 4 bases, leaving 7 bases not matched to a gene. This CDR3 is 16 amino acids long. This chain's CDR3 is CASSYSYRGGSETQYF. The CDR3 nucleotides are TGTGCCAGCAGTTACTCCTACCGGGGGGGCTCAGAGACCCAGTACTTC.

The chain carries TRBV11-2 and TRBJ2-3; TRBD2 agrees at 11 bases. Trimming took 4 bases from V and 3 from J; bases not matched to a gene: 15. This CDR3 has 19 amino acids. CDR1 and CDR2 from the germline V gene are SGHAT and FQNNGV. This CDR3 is CASSWGGTSGGRRTDTQYF. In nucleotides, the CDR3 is TGTGCCAGCAGCTGGGGGGGGACTAGCGGAGGGAGGAGAACAGATACGCAGTATTTT.

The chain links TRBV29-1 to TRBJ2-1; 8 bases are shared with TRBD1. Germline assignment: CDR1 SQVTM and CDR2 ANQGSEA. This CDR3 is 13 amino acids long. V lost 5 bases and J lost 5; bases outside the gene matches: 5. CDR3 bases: TGCAGCGTTCCCGGGACAGGAAACAATGAGCAGTTCTTC. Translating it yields CSVPGTGNNEQFF.

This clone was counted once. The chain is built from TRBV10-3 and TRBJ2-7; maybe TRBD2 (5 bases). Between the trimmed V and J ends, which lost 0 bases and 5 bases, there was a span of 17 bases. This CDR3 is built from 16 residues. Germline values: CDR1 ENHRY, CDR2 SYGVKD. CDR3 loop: CAISESIGSGKDEQYF. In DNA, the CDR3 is TGTGCCATCAGTGAGTCAATCGGGTCCGGGAAGGACGAGCAGTACTTC.

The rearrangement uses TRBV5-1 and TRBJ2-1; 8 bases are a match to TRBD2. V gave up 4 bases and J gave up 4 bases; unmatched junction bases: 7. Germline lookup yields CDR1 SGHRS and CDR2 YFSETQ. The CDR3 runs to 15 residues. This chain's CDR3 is CASSQRESTYNEQFF. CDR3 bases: TGCGCCAGCAGCCAGCGGGAGTCCACTTACAATGAGCAGTTCTTC.

The CDR3 is CASSLGDRISNQPQHF. The DNA of the CDR3 is TGTGCCAGCAGCTTAGGGGACAGGATAAGCAATCAGCCCCAGCATTTT. The chain links TRBV7-9 to TRBJ1-5, with TRBD1 matching 8 bases. The length of the CDR3 is 16 residues. J lost 1 base, V lost 1 base, and 3 bases had no gene match. Per germline, CDR1 SEHNR and CDR2 FQNEAQ (reference sequence).

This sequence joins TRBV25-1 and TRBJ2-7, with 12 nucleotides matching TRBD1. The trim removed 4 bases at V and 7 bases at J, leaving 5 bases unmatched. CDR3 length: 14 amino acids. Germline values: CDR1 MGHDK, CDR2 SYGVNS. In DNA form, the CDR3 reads TGTGCCAGCAGTGCCCCGGGACAGGGGGCAGAGCAGTACTTC. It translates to CASSAPGQGAEQYF.